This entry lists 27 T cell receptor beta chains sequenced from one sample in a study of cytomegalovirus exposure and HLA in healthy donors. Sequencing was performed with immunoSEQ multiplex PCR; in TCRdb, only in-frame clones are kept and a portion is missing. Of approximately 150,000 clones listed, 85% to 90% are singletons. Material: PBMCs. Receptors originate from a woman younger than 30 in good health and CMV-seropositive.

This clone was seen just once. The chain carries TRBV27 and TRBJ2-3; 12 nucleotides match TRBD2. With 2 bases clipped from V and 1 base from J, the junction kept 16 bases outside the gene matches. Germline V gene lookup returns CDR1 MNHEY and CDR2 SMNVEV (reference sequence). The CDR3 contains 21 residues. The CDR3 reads CASSLGASGRGIHLGTDTQYF. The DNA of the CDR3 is TGTGCCAGCAGTTTAGGGGCTAGCGGGAGGGGTATCCACTTGGGCACAGATACGCAGTATTTT.

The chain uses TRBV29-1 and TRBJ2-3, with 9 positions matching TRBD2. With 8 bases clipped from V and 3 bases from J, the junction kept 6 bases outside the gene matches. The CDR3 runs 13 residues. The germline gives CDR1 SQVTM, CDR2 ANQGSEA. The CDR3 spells CSILAGVTDTQYF. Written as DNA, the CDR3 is TGCAGCATATTAGCGGGAGTGACAGATACGCAGTATTTT.

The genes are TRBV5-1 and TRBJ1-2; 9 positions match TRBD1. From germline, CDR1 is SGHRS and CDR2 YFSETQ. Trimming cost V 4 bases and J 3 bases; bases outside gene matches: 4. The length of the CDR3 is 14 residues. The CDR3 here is CASSHGQGHYGYTF. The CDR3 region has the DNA TGCGCCAGCAGCCACGGACAGGGGCACTATGGCTACACCTTC.

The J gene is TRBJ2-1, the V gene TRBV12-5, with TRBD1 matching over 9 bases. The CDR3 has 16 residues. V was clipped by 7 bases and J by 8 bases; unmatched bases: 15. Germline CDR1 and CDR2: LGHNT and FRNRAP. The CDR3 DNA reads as TGTGCTAGTGCGCGTTTCTGGGACAGGGTACGGGATGAGCAGTTCTTC. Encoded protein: CASARFWDRVRDEQFF.

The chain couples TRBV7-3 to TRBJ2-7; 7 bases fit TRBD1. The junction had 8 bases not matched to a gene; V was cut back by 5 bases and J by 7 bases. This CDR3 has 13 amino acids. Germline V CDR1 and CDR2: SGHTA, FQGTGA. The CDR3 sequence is CASSPTGNGEQYF. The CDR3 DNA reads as TGTGCCAGCAGCCCGACAGGGAATGGAGAGCAGTACTTC. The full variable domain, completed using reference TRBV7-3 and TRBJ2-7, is GAGVSQTPSNKVTEKGKYVELRCDPISGHTALYWYRQSLGQGPEFLIYFQGTGAADDSGLPNDRFFAVRPEGSVSTLKIQRTERGDSAVYLCASSPTGNGEQYFGPGTRLTVT.

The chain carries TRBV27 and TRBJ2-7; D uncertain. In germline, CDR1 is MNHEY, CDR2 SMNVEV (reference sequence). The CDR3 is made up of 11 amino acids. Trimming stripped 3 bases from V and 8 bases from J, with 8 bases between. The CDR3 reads CASSLGLKQYF. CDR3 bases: TGTGCCAGCAGTTTGGGCTTAAAGCAGTACTTC.

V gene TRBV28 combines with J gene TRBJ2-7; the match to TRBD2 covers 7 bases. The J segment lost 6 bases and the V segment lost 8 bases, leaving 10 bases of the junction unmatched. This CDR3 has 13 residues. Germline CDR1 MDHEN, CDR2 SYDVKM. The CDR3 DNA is TGTGCCAGCCGTTGGGGGAGGGCCGGCGAGCAGTACTTC. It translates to CASRWGRAGEQYF. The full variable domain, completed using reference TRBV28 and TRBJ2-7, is DVKVTQSSRYLVKRTGEKVFLECVQDMDHENMFWYRQDPGLGLRLIYFSYDVKMKEKGDIPEGYSVSREKKERFSLILESASTNQTSMYLCASRWGRAGEQYFGPGTRLTVT.

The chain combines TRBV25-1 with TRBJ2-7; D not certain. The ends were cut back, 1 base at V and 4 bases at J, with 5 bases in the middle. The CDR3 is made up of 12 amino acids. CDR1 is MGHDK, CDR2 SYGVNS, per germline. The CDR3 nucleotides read TGTGCCAGCAGTGAATTGACATACGAGCAGTACTTC. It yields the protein CASSELTYEQYF.

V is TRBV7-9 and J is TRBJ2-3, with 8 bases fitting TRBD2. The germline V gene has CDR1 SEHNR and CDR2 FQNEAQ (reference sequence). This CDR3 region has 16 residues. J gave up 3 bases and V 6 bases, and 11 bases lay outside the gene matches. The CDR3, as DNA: TGTGCCAGCAGAAGGCGGGGCGGGGGGAATACAGATACGCAGTATTTT. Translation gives CASRRRGGGNTDTQYF.

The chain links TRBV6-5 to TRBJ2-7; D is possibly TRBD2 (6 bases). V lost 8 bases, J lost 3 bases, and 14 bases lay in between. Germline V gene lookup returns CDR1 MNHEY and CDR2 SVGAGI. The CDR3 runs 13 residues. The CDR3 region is CASGRGGDYEQYF. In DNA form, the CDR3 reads TGTGCCAGCGGACGAGGCGGGGACTACGAGCAGTACTTC.

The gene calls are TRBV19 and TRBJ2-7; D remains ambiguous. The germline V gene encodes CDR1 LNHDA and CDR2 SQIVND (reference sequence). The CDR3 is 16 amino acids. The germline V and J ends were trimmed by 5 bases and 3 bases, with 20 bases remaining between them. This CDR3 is CASSSSFRGLNYEQYF. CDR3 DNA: TGTGCCAGTAGTTCCTCTTTCCGTGGGCTTAACTACGAGCAGTACTTC.

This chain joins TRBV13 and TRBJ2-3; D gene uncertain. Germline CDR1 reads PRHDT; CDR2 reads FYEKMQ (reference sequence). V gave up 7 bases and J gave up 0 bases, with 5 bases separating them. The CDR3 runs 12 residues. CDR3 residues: CASTASTDTQYF. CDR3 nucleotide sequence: TGTGCCAGCACAGCGAGCACAGATACGCAGTATTTT.

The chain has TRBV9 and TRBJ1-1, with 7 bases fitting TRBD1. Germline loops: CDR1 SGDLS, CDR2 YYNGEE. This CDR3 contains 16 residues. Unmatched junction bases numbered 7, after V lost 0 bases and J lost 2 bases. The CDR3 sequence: CASSVGDSGGNTEAFF. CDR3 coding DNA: TGTGCCAGCAGCGTAGGGGACAGTGGAGGAAACACTGAAGCTTTCTTT.

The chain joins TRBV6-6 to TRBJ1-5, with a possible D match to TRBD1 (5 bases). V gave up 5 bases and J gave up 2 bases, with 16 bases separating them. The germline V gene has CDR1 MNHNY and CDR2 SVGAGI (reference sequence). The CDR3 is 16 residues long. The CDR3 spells CASSSRGGTGNQPQHF. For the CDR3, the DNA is TGTGCCAGCAGTAGTCGGGGGGGGACGGGCAATCAGCCCCAGCATTTT.

This CDR3 reads CASSSGQGALYTEAFF. DNA of the CDR3: TGTGCCAGCAGTTCTGGACAGGGGGCTTTGTACACTGAAGCTTTCTTT. The genes are TRBV6-5 and TRBJ1-1, with 11 bases lining up with TRBD1. The CDR3 has 16 amino acids. The germline V gene has CDR1 MNHEY and CDR2 SVGAGI. Trimming at V came to 4 bases and at J to 3 bases, leaving 7 bases not matched to a gene.

CDR3 in amino acids: CASSVTPGYEQYF. In DNA, the CDR3 is TGTGCCAGCAGCGTTACACCTGGCTACGAGCAGTACTTC. This chain connects TRBV7-3 to TRBJ2-7; D is undetermined. Deletions cut 5 bases from V and 3 bases from J, with 11 bases between. The CDR3 consists of 13 residues. From germline, CDR1 is SGHTA and CDR2 FQGTGA.

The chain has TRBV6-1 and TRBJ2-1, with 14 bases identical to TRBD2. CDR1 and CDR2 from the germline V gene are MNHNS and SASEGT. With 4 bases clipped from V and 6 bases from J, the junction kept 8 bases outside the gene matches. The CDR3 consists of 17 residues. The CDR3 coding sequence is TGTGCCAGCAGTGGTGGAAGGACTAGCGGGAGGTTCAATGAGCAGTTCTTC. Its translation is CASSGGRTSGRFNEQFF.

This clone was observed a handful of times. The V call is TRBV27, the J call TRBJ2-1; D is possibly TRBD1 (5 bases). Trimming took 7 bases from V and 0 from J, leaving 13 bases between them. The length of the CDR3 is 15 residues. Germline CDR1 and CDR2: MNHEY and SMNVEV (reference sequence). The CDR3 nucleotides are TGTGCCAGCATGGGGCTCCTAAGCTCCTACAATGAGCAGTTCTTC. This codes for CASMGLLSSYNEQFF.

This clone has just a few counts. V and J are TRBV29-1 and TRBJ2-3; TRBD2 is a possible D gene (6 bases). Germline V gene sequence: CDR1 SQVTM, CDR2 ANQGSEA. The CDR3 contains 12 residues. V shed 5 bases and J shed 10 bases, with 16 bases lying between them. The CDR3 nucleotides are TGCAGCGTTATACTGGGGGAGGTGGCGCAGTATTTT. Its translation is CSVILGEVAQYF.

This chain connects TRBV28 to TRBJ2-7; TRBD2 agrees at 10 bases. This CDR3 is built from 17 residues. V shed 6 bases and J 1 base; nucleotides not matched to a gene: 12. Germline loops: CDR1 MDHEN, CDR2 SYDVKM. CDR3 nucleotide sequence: TGTGCCAGCAGCTTGGGACTAGCGCGTTACCGGTCCTACGAGCAGTACTTC. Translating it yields CASSLGLARYRSYEQYF.

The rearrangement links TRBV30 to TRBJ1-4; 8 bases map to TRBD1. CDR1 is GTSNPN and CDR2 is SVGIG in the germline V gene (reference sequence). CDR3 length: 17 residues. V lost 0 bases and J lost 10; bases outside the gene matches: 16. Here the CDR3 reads CAWSVPEPSGQGGKLFF. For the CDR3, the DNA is TGTGCCTGGAGTGTACCGGAACCCTCAGGACAGGGAGGAAAACTGTTTTTT.

CDR3 sequence reads: CASSRGQEAFF. The CDR3 DNA follows: TGTGCCAGCAGCCGGGGACAAGAAGCTTTCTTT. This chain links TRBV6-5 with TRBJ1-1; weak D call: TRBD1 (6 bases). Germline loops: CDR1 MNHEY, CDR2 SVGAGI. The CDR3 sequence is 11 residues long. Trimming left V 6 bases short and J 8 bases short, with 10 bases between.

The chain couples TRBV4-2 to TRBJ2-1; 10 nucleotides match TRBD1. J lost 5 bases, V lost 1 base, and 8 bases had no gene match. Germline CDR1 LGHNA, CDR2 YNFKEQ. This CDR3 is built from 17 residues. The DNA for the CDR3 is TGTGCCAGCAGCCAAGTGGTTGGGACAGGGGTAGACAATGAGCAGTTCTTC. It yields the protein CASSQVVGTGVDNEQFF.

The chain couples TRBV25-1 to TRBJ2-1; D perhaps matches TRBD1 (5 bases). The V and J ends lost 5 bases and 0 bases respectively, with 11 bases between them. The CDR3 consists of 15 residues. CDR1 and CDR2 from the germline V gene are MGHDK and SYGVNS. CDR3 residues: CASSQDSFSYNEQFF. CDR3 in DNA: TGTGCCAGCAGTCAAGACAGCTTCTCCTACAATGAGCAGTTCTTC.

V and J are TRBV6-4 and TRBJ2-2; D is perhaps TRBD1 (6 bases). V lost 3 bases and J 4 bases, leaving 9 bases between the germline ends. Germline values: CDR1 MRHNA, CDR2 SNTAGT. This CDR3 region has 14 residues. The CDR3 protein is CASSEQGTTGELFF. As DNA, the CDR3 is TGTGCCAGCAGTGAACAGGGTACCACCGGGGAGCTGTTTTTT.

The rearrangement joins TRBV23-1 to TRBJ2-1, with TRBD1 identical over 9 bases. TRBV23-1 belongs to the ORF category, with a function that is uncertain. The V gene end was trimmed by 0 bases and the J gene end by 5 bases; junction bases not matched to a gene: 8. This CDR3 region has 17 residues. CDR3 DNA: TGCGCCAGCAGTCAATCAGTGAGGGACAGGGTCCACAATGAGCAGTTCTTC. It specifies CASSQSVRDRVHNEQFF.

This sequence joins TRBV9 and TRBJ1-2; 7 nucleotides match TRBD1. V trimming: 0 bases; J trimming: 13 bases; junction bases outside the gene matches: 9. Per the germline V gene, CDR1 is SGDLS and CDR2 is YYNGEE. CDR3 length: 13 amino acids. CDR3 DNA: TGTGCCAGCAGCGTAGTTTTTATGGACAGGAGCACCTTC. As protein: CASSVVFMDRSTF.